These 30 T cell receptor beta chains share one sample of origin, sequenced in a study of OX40 agonist ivuxolimab in advanced cancers. Assay: immunoSEQ multiplex PCR; the TCRdb copy retains only in-frame clones and omits some. The profile shows about 94,000 clones, around 87% of them singletons. The material was CD4+ or CD8+ T cells sorted from blood, obtained in a trial of the OX40 agonist ivuxolimab. The receptor set was obtained from an adult with an advanced solid tumor such as melanoma, head and neck, liver or kidney cancer.

This chain connects TRBV5-1 to TRBJ2-7, with TRBD2 identical over 7 bases. Germline V gives CDR1 SGHRS, CDR2 YFSETQ. This CDR3 comprises 15 residues. V shed 3 bases, J shed 0 bases, and the junction held 6 bases outside the gene matches. DNA of the CDR3: TGCGCCAGCAGCTGGGGAGCGGGGACCTCCTACGAGCAGTACTTC. Encoded protein: CASSWGAGTSYEQYF.

The chain carries TRBV19 and TRBJ2-1, with D tentatively TRBD2 (7 bases). The ends were cut back, 1 base at V and 8 bases at J, with 12 bases in the middle. Per the germline V gene, CDR1 is LNHDA and CDR2 is SQIVND (reference sequence). This CDR3 has 14 amino acids. The CDR3 loop is CASSIGGGADEQFF. The CDR3 DNA reads as TGTGCCAGTAGTATAGGAGGGGGGGCCGATGAGCAGTTCTTC.

The chain carries TRBV19 and TRBJ1-6; 7 bases are a match to TRBD1. Per the germline V gene, CDR1 is LNHDA and CDR2 is SQIVND (reference sequence). The V segment lost 5 bases and the J segment 7 bases; nucleotides outside the gene matches: 8. CDR3 length equals 15 residues. In DNA form, the CDR3 reads TGTGCCAGTAGTGTTGGGACAGCTCGAAATTCACCCCTCCACTTT. Translating gives CASSVGTARNSPLHF. The full variable domain, with the rest looked up from reference TRBV19 and TRBJ1-6, is DGGITQSPKYLFRKEGQNVTLSCEQNLNHDAMYWYRQDPGQGLRLIYYSQIVNDFQKGDIAEGYSVSREKKESFPLTVTSAQKNPTAFYLCASSVGTARNSPLHFGNGTRLTVT.

The chain couples TRBV7-9 to TRBJ1-2; 10 bases line up with TRBD1. This CDR3 spans 12 amino acids. V dropped 6 bases and J dropped 8; count of bases not matched to a gene: 3. CDR1 is SEHNR and CDR2 is FQNEAQ in the germline V gene (reference sequence). The CDR3 protein is CASRGDRGGYTF. The CDR3 DNA reads as TGTGCCAGCAGGGGGGACAGGGGAGGCTACACCTTC.

The chain carries TRBV6-5 and TRBJ1-4, with TRBD1 as a possible D gene (5 bases). The CDR3 runs to 15 residues. The V end was cut by 2 bases, the J end by 5 bases, with 12 bases between. The V gene's germline CDR1 is MNHEY and CDR2 SVGAGI. In DNA form, the CDR3 reads TGTGCCAGCAGTTACGGAGGACAACAGAATGAAAAACTGTTTTTT. Translating it yields CASSYGGQQNEKLFF.

The chain is built from TRBV7-9 and TRBJ2-1; TRBD2 matches 9 bases. The germline V gene encodes CDR1 SEHNR and CDR2 FQNEAQ (reference sequence). CDR3 length: 13 amino acids. J lost 9 bases, V lost 1 base, and 1 base had no gene match. The CDR3 DNA reads as TGTGCCAGCAGCTTAGGACTAGCGGTTGAGCAGTTCTTC. Translated: CASSLGLAVEQFF.

This clone was detected once. V usage is TRBV19 and J usage is TRBJ1-2; maybe TRBD1 (5 bases). The V end was cut by 3 bases, the J end by 3 bases, with 11 bases between. Germline V gives CDR1 LNHDA, CDR2 SQIVND (reference sequence). The CDR3 has 14 residues. CDR3 sequence reads: CASSIRGNDYGYTF. CDR3 sequence (DNA): TGTGCCAGTAGTATTCGGGGGAATGACTATGGCTACACCTTC.

This chain uses TRBV4-1 with TRBJ2-1, with 8 nucleotides matching TRBD1. The CDR3 spans 19 residues. Germline V gives CDR1 MGHRA, CDR2 YSYEKL. Trimming cost V 3 bases and J 10 bases; bases outside gene matches: 23. In DNA, the CDR3 is TGCGCCAGCAGCCAGGCCGGGACAGGAGTTGGCGGGGCGGCCCGGGAGCAGTTCTTC. Its protein product is CASSQAGTGVGGAAREQFF.

The chain links TRBV4-1 to TRBJ1-4; 7 nucleotides agree with TRBD1. This CDR3 region has 19 residues. The germline V gene encodes CDR1 MGHRA and CDR2 YSYEKL. V trimming: 0 bases; J trimming: 3 bases; junction bases outside the gene matches: 13. CDR3 sequence (DNA): TGCGCCAGCAGCCAAGAAGGATCGCGGACAGGCCTTTCTAATGAAAAACTGTTTTTT. It is translated as CASSQEGSRTGLSNEKLFF.

This chain joins TRBV5-5 and TRBJ2-7; D unclear. This CDR3 comprises 14 residues. Germline V gene data show CDR1 as SGHKS and CDR2 as YYEKEE (reference sequence). The V gene lost 4 bases and the J gene lost 0 bases, with 11 bases spanning the gap. CDR3 in DNA: TGTGCCAGCAGCGCCCCTCGGGCCTCCTACGAGCAGTACTTC. This codes for CASSAPRASYEQYF.

This chain connects TRBV6-1 to TRBJ2-5; TRBD1 is a possible D gene (6 bases). The germline V gene encodes CDR1 MNHNS and CDR2 SASEGT. V lost 11 bases to trimming and J lost 5 bases, with 18 bases between them. The CDR3 is 13 amino acids. CDR3: CAAAYRVRETQYF. DNA of the CDR3: TGTGCCGCCGCGTACAGGGTTAGGGAGACCCAGTACTTC.

The CDR3 bases are TGTGCCAGCAGTGAAGCCCGGAACTATGGCTACACCTTC. As protein: CASSEARNYGYTF. The rearrangement links TRBV6-1 to TRBJ1-2; D remains ambiguous. The CDR3 runs to 13 residues. In germline, CDR1 is MNHNS, CDR2 SASEGT. The V end lost 0 bases, the J end lost 2 bases, and 4 bases lay between the germline ends.

This clone appeared once. The CDR3 loop is CASSIGGRGAQYGYTF. The DNA for the CDR3 is TGTGCCAGTAGTATCGGCGGGCGGGGGGCCCAGTATGGCTACACCTTC. The gene calls are TRBV19 and TRBJ1-2; D might be TRBD1 (6 bases). The CDR3 spans 16 residues. Germline V gene sequence: CDR1 LNHDA, CDR2 SQIVND (reference sequence). V dropped 3 bases and J dropped 5 bases, with 19 bases sitting between them. The entire variable domain, with the rest obtained from reference TRBV19 and TRBJ1-2, is as follows: DGGITQSPKYLFRKEGQNVTLSCEQNLNHDAMYWYRQDPGQGLRLIYYSQIVNDFQKGDIAEGYSVSREKKESFPLTVTSAQKNPTAFYLCASSIGGRGAQYGYTFGSGTRLTVV.

This chain joins TRBV7-2 and TRBJ1-4; D possibly corresponds to TRBD1 (5 bases). Per the germline V gene, CDR1 is SGHTA and CDR2 is FQGNSA. V lost 5 bases and J lost 2, with 12 bases in between. The CDR3 is 15 amino acids. Written as DNA, the CDR3 is TGTGCCAGCAGCATATTCAGGGCTACTAATGAAAAACTGTTTTTT. This sequence encodes CASSIFRATNEKLFF.

This clone has only a few counts. This chain links TRBV7-3 with TRBJ2-7; D is undetermined. The V gene's germline CDR1 is SGHTA and CDR2 FQGTGA. CDR3 length: 12 residues. Trimming shortened V by 5 bases and J by 6 bases, and 11 bases separated the two germline ends. DNA of the CDR3: TGTGCCAGCAGCCCCGGTGGGCCCGAGCAGTACTTC. Translated: CASSPGGPEQYF.

The CDR3 DNA sequence: TGTGCCAGCAGCCCGGGACAGACCTACGAGCAGTACTTC. Encoded protein: CASSPGQTYEQYF. This chain connects TRBV11-2 to TRBJ2-7; 7 nucleotides agree with TRBD1. Germline CDR1 SGHAT, CDR2 FQNNGV. This CDR3 is built from 13 residues. The V segment lost 5 bases and the J segment 2 bases; nucleotides outside the gene matches: 3.

The rearrangement joins TRBV27 to TRBJ1-1, with D possibly being TRBD1 (6 bases). Trimming took 4 bases from V and 0 from J, leaving 6 bases between them. CDR3 length: 13 residues. Germline loops: CDR1 MNHEY, CDR2 SMNVEV (reference sequence). The CDR3 reads CASSYRVNTEAFF. CDR3 nucleotides: TGTGCCAGCAGTTACAGGGTGAACACTGAAGCTTTCTTT.

V usage is TRBV5-6 and J usage is TRBJ1-4; D call uncertain. The CDR3 is 15 residues long. V shed 0 bases and J shed 0 bases, with 6 bases lying between them. Looked up from germline, CDR1 is SGHDT and CDR2 is YYEEEE. The CDR3 DNA is TGTGCCAGCAGCTTGGACGGAGCAACTAATGAAAAACTGTTTTTT. It translates to CASSLDGATNEKLFF.

The chain joins TRBV5-4 to TRBJ1-3; D may be TRBD1 (6 bases). CDR1 SGHNT and CDR2 YYREEE come from the germline V gene (reference sequence). Trimming left V 0 bases short and J 4 bases short, with 20 bases between. The CDR3 contains 18 residues. CDR3: CASSLGGQNRVMGNTIYF. DNA for the CDR3: TGTGCCAGCAGCTTGGGGGGGCAGAACAGGGTTATGGGAAACACCATATATTTT.

V and J are TRBV5-4 and TRBJ1-1, with D maybe TRBD1 (5 bases). This CDR3 region has 13 residues. Trimming shortened V by 2 bases and J by 8 bases, and 13 bases separated the two germline ends. Looked up from germline, CDR1 is SGHNT and CDR2 is YYREEE (reference sequence). The CDR3 is CASSFGGSAEAFF. The DNA of the CDR3 is TGTGCCAGCAGCTTCGGGGGGTCTGCCGAAGCTTTCTTT.

The chain carries TRBV5-4 and TRBJ1-1, with D hard to call. Trimming stripped 4 bases from V and 0 bases from J, with 10 bases between. The CDR3 totals 14 residues. Germline lookup yields CDR1 SGHNT and CDR2 YYREEE (reference sequence). The DNA for the CDR3 is TGTGCCAGCAGCCCAAGTCAGGTGAACACTGAAGCTTTCTTT. Encoded protein: CASSPSQVNTEAFF.

This clone was observed a single time. This chain connects TRBV7-9 to TRBJ1-6; D gene uncertain. CDR1 is SEHNR, CDR2 FQNEAQ, per germline (reference sequence). The CDR3 is 16 amino acids. Trimming cost V 5 bases and J 4 bases, with 15 bases left between them. As DNA, the CDR3 is TGTGCCAGCAGCATGTCGATCGGGGTTTATAATTCACCCCTCCACTTT. Translation: CASSMSIGVYNSPLHF.

The rearrangement links TRBV30 to TRBJ2-1, with D perhaps matching TRBD2 (6 bases). CDR3 length: 12 amino acids. V shed 4 bases and J shed 4 bases, with 8 bases lying between them. From germline, CDR1 is GTSNPN and CDR2 SVGIG (reference sequence). CDR3 loop: CAWKGLYNEQFF. DNA of the CDR3: TGTGCCTGGAAGGGACTTTACAATGAGCAGTTCTTC. The variable domain in full, completed from reference TRBV30 and TRBJ2-1, reads SQTIHQWPATLVQPVGSPLSLECTVEGTSNPNLYWYRQAAGRGLQLLFYSVGIGQISSEVPQNLSASRPQDRQFILSSKKLLLSDSGFYLCAWKGLYNEQFFGPGTRLTVL.

The V call is TRBV6-1, the J call TRBJ1-2, with 8 bases fitting TRBD1. The CDR3 loop spans 15 amino acids. The V gene end was trimmed by 4 bases and the J gene end by 4 bases; junction bases not matched to a gene: 8. Germline CDR1 MNHNS, CDR2 SASEGT. The CDR3 protein is CASSGSDRAIYGYTF. The DNA of the CDR3 is TGTGCCAGCAGTGGATCGGACAGGGCAATCTATGGCTACACCTTC.

The J gene is TRBJ2-5, the V gene TRBV10-1; 7 bases match TRBD1. The CDR3 covers 13 residues. The J segment lost 4 bases and the V segment lost 8 bases, leaving 7 bases of the junction unmatched. Germline CDR1 is WNHNN and CDR2 is SYGVQD (reference sequence). CDR3 protein: CASQYRGGETQYF. The CDR3 DNA is TGCGCCAGCCAGTACAGGGGTGGAGAGACCCAGTACTTC.

The chain joins TRBV11-2 to TRBJ1-4; D perhaps matches TRBD1 (6 bases). Between the trimmed V and J ends, which lost 6 bases and 4 bases, there was a span of 15 bases. The germline gives CDR1 SGHAT, CDR2 FQNNGV. CDR3 length: 15 amino acids. CDR3 nucleotides: TGTGCCAGCAGTCGTACAGGGAGCTTTAATGAAAAACTGTTTTTT. Residues: CASSRTGSFNEKLFF.

This sequence joins TRBV5-6 and TRBJ2-5, with 7 bases aligning to TRBD1. The germline V gene has CDR1 SGHDT and CDR2 YYEEEE. J lost 3 bases, V lost 1 base, and 15 bases had no gene match. CDR3 length: 18 amino acids. CDR3 nucleotide sequence: TGTGCCAGCAGCTTGAGGGGGCTGCTGGACAGGTTCAAAGAGACCCAGTACTTC. This codes for CASSLRGLLDRFKETQYF.

In this sample, this clone turned up once. The chain recombines TRBV7-9 with TRBJ1-4; 8 bases line up with TRBD1. The CDR3 sequence is 15 residues long. Germline V gene sequence: CDR1 SEHNR, CDR2 FQNEAQ (reference sequence). V dropped 0 bases and J dropped 9; count of bases not matched to a gene: 6. CDR3 amino acids: CASSLAGQGGQKLFF. The CDR3 region has the DNA TGTGCCAGCAGCTTAGCCGGACAGGGAGGGCAAAAACTGTTTTTT. Full variable domain (missing parts from reference TRBV7-9 and TRBJ1-4): DTGVSQNPRHKITKRGQNVTFRCDPISEHNRLYWYRQTLGQGPEFLTYFQNEAQLEKSRLLSDRFSAERPKGSFSTLEIQRTEQGDSAMYLCASSLAGQGGQKLFFGSGTQLSVL.

The J gene is TRBJ1-2, the V gene TRBV7-9, with 8 bases that match TRBD1. With V trimmed by 3 bases and J by 3 bases, 9 bases remained unmatched. The CDR3 consists of 16 residues. Germline V gives CDR1 SEHNR, CDR2 FQNEAQ (reference sequence). CDR3 loop: CASSLLRTGMDYGYTF. The CDR3 DNA follows: TGTGCCAGCAGCTTGCTTAGGACAGGGATGGACTATGGCTACACCTTC. Together with reference TRBV7-9 and TRBJ1-2, the CDR3 gives the full variable domain: DTGVSQNPRHKITKRGQNVTFRCDPISEHNRLYWYRQTLGQGPEFLTYFQNEAQLEKSRLLSDRFSAERPKGSFSTLEIQRTEQGDSAMYLCASSLLRTGMDYGYTFGSGTRLTVV.

The chain has TRBV7-2 and TRBJ2-7; the D is unclear. The CDR3 spans 14 residues. V dropped 11 bases and J dropped 1 base, with 18 bases sitting between them. Germline lookup yields CDR1 SGHTA and CDR2 FQGNSA. CDR3 protein: CASTDRSESYEQYF. The CDR3 DNA reads as TGTGCCTCCACGGATAGGTCAGAGTCCTACGAGCAGTACTTC.